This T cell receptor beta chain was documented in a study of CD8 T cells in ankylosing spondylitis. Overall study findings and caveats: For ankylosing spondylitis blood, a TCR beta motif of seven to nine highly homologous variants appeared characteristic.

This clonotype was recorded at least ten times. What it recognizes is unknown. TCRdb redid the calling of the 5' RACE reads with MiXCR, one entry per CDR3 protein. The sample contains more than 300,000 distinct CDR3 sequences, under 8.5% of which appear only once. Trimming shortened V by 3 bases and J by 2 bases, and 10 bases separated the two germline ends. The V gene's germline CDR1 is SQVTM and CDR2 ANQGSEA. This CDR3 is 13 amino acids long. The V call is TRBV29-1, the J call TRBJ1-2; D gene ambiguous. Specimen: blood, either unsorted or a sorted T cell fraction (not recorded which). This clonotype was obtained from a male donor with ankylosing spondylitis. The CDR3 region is CSVDYHYNYGYTF. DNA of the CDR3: TGCAGCGTTGATTATCATTACAACTATGGCTACACCTTC.